This T cell receptor (beta chain) was retrieved from a study of T-cell memory formation after mild COVID-19. Whole-study context: TCR clustering was largely donor specific.

TCRdb reanalysed the 5' RACE reads using MiXCR and keeps one entry per CDR3 protein. The sample carries some 40,000 distinct CDR3 sequences, less than 9.5% recorded once. Germline V lookup: CDR1 SGHRS, CDR2 YFSETQ. Between the trimmed V and J ends, which lost 5 bases and 7 bases, there was a span of 13 bases. The CDR3 spans 14 residues. This clonotype appeared a few times. V is TRBV5-1 and J is TRBJ1-6; no firm D call. Sequencing was performed on PBMCs or a T cell subset sorted from them (not recorded which). This TCR was sampled from an adult woman who had mild COVID-19 (a few samples of this study predate the infection). Cell type and time point are not known. This chain's CDR3 is CASSPANQNSPLHF. The CDR3 nucleotides read TGCGCCAGCAGTCCTGCAAATCAGAATTCACCCCTCCACTTT.